The TCR beta chain described here comes from a study of blood T cell repertoires in COVID-19. Study-level background: Material from acute and convalescent COVID-19 was sourced from the United States, Italy and Spain. Nucleic acid was either cDNA or gDNA, and it came from T cells, B-cell-depleted T cells, or PBMCs.

Germline CDR1 reads SGHVS; CDR2 reads FQNEAQ. The CDR3 contains 17 residues. The V segment lost 0 bases and the J segment 6 bases; nucleotides outside the gene matches: 11. In the source study's methods: Amplification with reference gene primers provided the estimates of nucleated cell counts. Generated by immunoSEQ multiplex PCR, the TCRdb table keeps only in-frame clones and is missing some. V and J calls plus clone size are reproduced from that table; the DNA served to infer D and trimming. This repertoire shows about 190,000 clones, nearly 90% found once; its top ten account for 0.62%. The sequencing sample was made of peripheral blood. V gene TRBV7-8 combines with J gene TRBJ1-5; TRBD1 matches 7 bases. The source of this sequence is a man over 45 with acute or convalescent COVID-19. CDR3 DNA sequence: TGTGCCAGCAGCTTAGCGTGGGGAACAGGGGCCCGTCAGCCCCAGCATTTT. It translates to CASSLAWGTGARQPQHF.